One and the same sample provided the 14 T cell receptor beta chains below, sequenced in a study of cytotoxic CD8 clonotypes in ibrutinib-treated CLL. The assay was immunoSEQ multiplex PCR, and TCRdb's table has in-frame clones only and misses some. The table records about 29,000 clones, about 80% of them present only once. The sample was PBMCs, taken after 36 months of ibrutinib treatment. All receptors come from a human donor with chronic lymphocytic leukemia.

V gene TRBV7-8 combines with J gene TRBJ1-1; 7 bases fit TRBD1. The CDR3 is 14 amino acids. Germline V gene data show CDR1 as SGHVS and CDR2 as FQNEAQ. V was clipped by 5 bases and J by 4 bases; unmatched bases: 7. The DNA for the CDR3 is TGTGCCAGCAGCCGCCCAGGGGGAAGCACTGAAGCTTTCTTT. This codes for CASSRPGGSTEAFF.

V and J are TRBV7-9 and TRBJ1-1, with D unclear. The ends were cut back, 1 base at V and 7 bases at J, with 4 bases in the middle. The CDR3 extends over 11 amino acids. Per germline, CDR1 SEHNR and CDR2 FQNEAQ (reference sequence). CDR3 nucleotides: TGTGCCAGCAGCTTAGATCGTGAAGCTTTCTTT. Its protein product is CASSLDREAFF. The variable domain in full, with the rest retrieved from reference TRBV7-9 and TRBJ1-1, is DTGVSQNPRHKITKRGQNVTFRCDPISEHNRLYWYRQTLGQGPEFLTYFQNEAQLEKSRLLSDRFSAERPKGSFSTLEIQRTEQGDSAMYLCASSLDREAFFGQGTRLTVV.

This clone was seen a few times. This chain links TRBV9 with TRBJ2-7; D not resolved. The CDR3 extends over 14 amino acids. From germline, CDR1 is SGDLS and CDR2 YYNGEE. V was pared by 4 bases and J by 2 bases, with 13 bases between. The CDR3 DNA sequence: TGTGCCAGCAGCTCCTCGCTAGGAACCTACGAGCAGTACTTC. Protein product: CASSSSLGTYEQYF.

This clone was detected only a few times. This rearrangement joins TRBV11-2 to TRBJ2-2, with 7 bases matching TRBD2. Germline assignment: CDR1 SGHAT and CDR2 FQNNGV. The CDR3 totals 15 residues. The trim removed 5 bases at V and 3 bases at J, leaving 6 bases unmatched. The CDR3 protein is CASSPTSLYTGELFF. The DNA for the CDR3 is TGTGCCAGCAGCCCGACTAGCTTATACACCGGGGAGCTGTTTTTT.

The chain combines TRBV6-5 with TRBJ1-3; D is possibly TRBD1 (5 bases). The CDR3 consists of 13 residues. V lost 10 bases and J 8 bases, leaving 18 bases between the germline ends. Germline lookup yields CDR1 MNHEY and CDR2 SVGAGI. DNA of the CDR3: TGTGCCAATCGATGTTTCACGGGGCACACCATATATTTT. Protein: CANRCFTGHTIYF.

The V call is TRBV7-9, the J call TRBJ1-2; 7 bases agree with TRBD1. The germline V gene has CDR1 SEHNR and CDR2 FQNEAQ (reference sequence). Trimming removed 5 bases from V and 6 bases from J; junction bases left unmatched: 12. The CDR3 sequence is 15 residues long. This chain's CDR3 is CASSLPYGTEDGYTF. Written as DNA, the CDR3 is TGTGCCAGCAGCCTACCGTATGGGACAGAGGATGGCTACACCTTC.

This clone was seen once. The chain carries TRBV5-4 and TRBJ1-2, with 10 positions matching TRBD1. This CDR3 spans 13 amino acids. The trim removed 4 bases at V and 8 bases at J, leaving 5 bases unmatched. In germline, CDR1 is SGHNT, CDR2 YYREEE (reference sequence). The CDR3 sequence is CASSPGTGDGYTF. CDR3 nucleotides: TGTGCCAGCAGCCCCGGGACAGGGGACGGCTACACCTTC.

V gene TRBV5-1 combines with J gene TRBJ2-6; D might be TRBD1 (5 bases). CDR1 is SGHRS, CDR2 YFSETQ, per germline. There are 16 residues in the CDR3. V lost 4 bases to trimming and J lost 2 bases, with 13 bases between them. As DNA, the CDR3 is TGCGCCAGCAGCATCGTCCCAGGGACTGGGGCCAACGTCCTGACTTTC. Protein product: CASSIVPGTGANVLTF.

The table lists this clone with a few counts. The J gene is TRBJ2-1, the V gene TRBV7-7; 16 nucleotides align to TRBD2. CDR3 length equals 19 residues. Per the germline V gene, CDR1 is SSHAT and CDR2 is FNYEAQ (reference sequence). V shed 4 bases and J 8 bases; nucleotides not matched to a gene: 14. The CDR3: CASSSTPTGTSGGAYEQFF. The CDR3 region has the DNA TGTGCCAGCAGCTCCACCCCCACCGGGACTAGCGGGGGGGCCTATGAGCAGTTCTTC.

The chain uses TRBV27 and TRBJ1-1, with D unclear. The V gene lost 2 bases and the J gene lost 1 base, with 8 bases spanning the gap. Germline V gene lookup returns CDR1 MNHEY and CDR2 SMNVEV (reference sequence). This CDR3 is 14 amino acids long. CDR3 protein: CASSLGRPNTEAFF. CDR3 nucleotides: TGTGCCAGCAGTTTAGGACGCCCGAACACTGAAGCTTTCTTT.

This clone was detected only a few times. This chain connects TRBV5-1 to TRBJ2-2, with D perhaps given as TRBD1 or TRBD2 (5 bases each). Trimming took 4 bases from V and 4 from J, leaving 20 bases between them. Germline V gene sequence: CDR1 SGHRS, CDR2 YFSETQ. The CDR3 totals 17 residues. CDR3 sequence (DNA): TGCGCCAGCAGCGGTGGGACGCCATTCGTCTCCACCGGGGAGCTGTTTTTT. Protein product: CASSGGTPFVSTGELFF.

J is TRBJ2-7 and V is TRBV6-5; 11 positions match TRBD1. Germline CDR1 MNHEY, CDR2 SVGAGI. With 2 bases clipped from V and 2 bases from J, the junction kept 5 bases outside the gene matches. This CDR3 region has 16 residues. DNA of the CDR3: TGTGCCAGCAGTTACCGGACAGGGGGCTTTCCCTACGAGCAGTACTTC. Its protein product is CASSYRTGGFPYEQYF.

The chain carries TRBV9 and TRBJ2-2; D may be TRBD2 (6 bases). CDR1 and CDR2 from the germline V gene are SGDLS and YYNGEE. The CDR3 spans 15 residues. With 3 bases removed from V and 6 bases from J, the gap between germline ends came to 15 bases. DNA for the CDR3: TGTGCCAGCAGCGATGGGAGGCCACCGTCCGGGGAGCTGTTTTTT. This gives the protein CASSDGRPPSGELFF.

In DNA, the CDR3 is TGTGCCAGCAGCATCGGAGGGAATACCTACGAGCAGTACTTC. Encoded protein: CASSIGGNTYEQYF. The chain has TRBV9 and TRBJ2-7; D might be TRBD2 (6 bases). CDR3 size: 14 residues. Germline V gene lookup returns CDR1 SGDLS and CDR2 YYNGEE. The V and J ends lost 4 bases and 2 bases respectively, with 13 bases between them.